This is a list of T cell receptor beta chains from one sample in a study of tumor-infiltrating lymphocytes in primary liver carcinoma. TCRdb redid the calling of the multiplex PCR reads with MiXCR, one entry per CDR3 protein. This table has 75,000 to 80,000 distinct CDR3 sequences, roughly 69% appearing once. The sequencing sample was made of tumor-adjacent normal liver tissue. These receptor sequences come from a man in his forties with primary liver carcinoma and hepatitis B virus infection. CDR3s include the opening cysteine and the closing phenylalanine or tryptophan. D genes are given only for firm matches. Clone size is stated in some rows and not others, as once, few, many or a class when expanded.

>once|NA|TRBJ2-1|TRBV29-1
TGCAGCGTCGAAGGGGGGAGGGGGGACTACAATGAGCAGTTCTTC
CSVEGGRGDYNEQFF
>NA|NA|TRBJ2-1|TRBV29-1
TGCAGCGTTGATAGAGGGGGGTCCTACAATGAACAGTTCTTC
CSVDRGGSYNEQFF
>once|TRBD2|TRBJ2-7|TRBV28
TGTGCCAGCAATAGTCTAGCGGGAGACTACGAGCAGTACTTT
CASNSLAGDYEQYF
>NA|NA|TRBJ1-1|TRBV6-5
TGTGCCAGCAGTCCCAGACGGCAGGCCCCTAGGCCTGAAGCTTTCTTT
CASSPRRQAPRPEAFF
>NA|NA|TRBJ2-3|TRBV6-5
TGTGTCAGCAACCCAGGACTAACGGGAACAGATACGCAGTATTTT
CVSNPGLTGTDTQYF
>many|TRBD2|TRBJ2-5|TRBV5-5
TGTGCCAGCAGCTTGATCGGGACTAGCTCTGGGGAGACCCAGTACTTC
CASSLIGTSSGETQYF
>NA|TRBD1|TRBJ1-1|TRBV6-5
TGTGCCGTCAGTTTCCAGGGGGCGCGATCTGAAGCTTTCTTT
CAVSFQGARSEAFF
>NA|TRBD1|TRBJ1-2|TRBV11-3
TGTGCCAGCAGCCCTCCTACCCACAGGGGAACTAACTATGGCCACACTTTC
CASSPPTHRGTNYGHTF
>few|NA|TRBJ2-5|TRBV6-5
TGTGCCAGCAGCTCCCTAGGTGGCTCTGGGGCCCAGTACTTC
CASSSLGGSGAQYF
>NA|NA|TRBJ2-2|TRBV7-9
TGTACCAGCAGCTTAGTTCTTCAGGGTCGGACCGGGGAGCTGTTTTTT
CTSSLVLQGRTGELFF
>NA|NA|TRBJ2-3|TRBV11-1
TGTGCCAACTGCAATTGGGGGGAGGAAGATACGCAGTATTTT
CANCNWGEEDTQYF
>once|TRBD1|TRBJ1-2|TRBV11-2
TGTGCTAACAGCTATACAGGGGGCTCCTCCCCTGGCTACGCCTTC
CANSYTGGSSPGYAF
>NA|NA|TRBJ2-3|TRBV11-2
TGTGCCAGCAGTTTAGTAGGGGTAACAGGGAGCAATCAGCCCCAGTATTTT
CASSLVGVTGSNQPQYF
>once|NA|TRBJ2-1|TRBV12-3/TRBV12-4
TGTGCCAGCAGTCAAGTGCGGGCGCTAAGTGAGCAGTTCTTC
CASSQVRALSEQFF
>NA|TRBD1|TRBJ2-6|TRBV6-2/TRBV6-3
TGTGCCAGCAGTTACCGGCAGGGGGTCGCTGGGGTCAACGTCCTGACTTTC
CASSYRQGVAGVNVLTF
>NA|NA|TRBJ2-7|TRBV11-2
TGCGCCAGCTGCTTAACCGACGGAGCCTACGAGCAGTACTTC
CASCLTDGAYEQYF
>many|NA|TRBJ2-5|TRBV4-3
TGCGCCAGCAGCCAGAATGCGGGTCCTCGAGAGACCCAGTACTTC
CASSQNAGPRETQYF
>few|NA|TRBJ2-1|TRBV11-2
TGTGCCAGCAGCTTAGCGGGGAGGGGGTCCTACAATGAGCAGTTCTTC
CASSLAGRGSYNEQFF
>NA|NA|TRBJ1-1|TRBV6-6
TGTGCCAGTAGTTACGGTTCGGCGAACACTGAAGTTTTCTTT
CASSYGSANTEVFF
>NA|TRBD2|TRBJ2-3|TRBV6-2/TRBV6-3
TGTGCCATCAGTTACTCAGCGGGAGGCACAGATACGCAGAATTTT
CAISYSAGGTDTQNF
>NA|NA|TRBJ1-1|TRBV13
TGTGTCAGCAGCTTAGCGGACGGAAACACTGAAGCTGTCTTT
CVSSLADGNTEAVF
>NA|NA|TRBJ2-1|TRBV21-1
TGTGACAGCAGCAAACCGGTCAGCTCCTACTATGAGCAGTTCTTC
CDSSKPVSSYYEQFF
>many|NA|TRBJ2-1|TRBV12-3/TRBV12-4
TGTGCCAGCAGTCAAGTGCAAGCGCTAAGTGAGCAGTTCTTC
CASSQVQALSEQFF
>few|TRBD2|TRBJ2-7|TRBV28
TGTGCCAGCAATTTTCTAGCGGGAGGCTACGAGCAGTACTTC
CASNFLAGGYEQYF
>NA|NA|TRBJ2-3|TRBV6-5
TGTGCCAGCATGATAAGGGGCGGAGGAGATACGCAGTATTTT
CASMIRGGGDTQYF
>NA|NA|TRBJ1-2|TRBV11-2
TGTGCCAGCAGCGAGTTAAGGACAGCGAGCTATGGCTACACCTTC
CASSELRTASYGYTF
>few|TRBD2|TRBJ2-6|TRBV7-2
TGTGCCAGCAGCTTACCTCCGGCGATAGCGGGAGATAACTCTGGGGCCAACGTCCTGACTTTC
CASSLPPAIAGDNSGANVLTF
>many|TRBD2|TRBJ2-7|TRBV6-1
TGTGCCAGCAGTGAACCCGGGACTACCCGAAGGGGCGATTACGAGCAGTACTTC
CASSEPGTTRRGDYEQYF
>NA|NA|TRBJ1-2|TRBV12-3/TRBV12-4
TGTGAAAGCAGTTTAGGGGGGGGGCGCGCCTATGGCTACACCTTC
CESSLGGGRAYGYTF
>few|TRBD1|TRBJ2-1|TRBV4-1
TGCGCCAGCAGCCAAATGGGACAGGAGCAGTTCTTC
CASSQMGQEQFF
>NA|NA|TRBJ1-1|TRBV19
TGTGCCAGCAGCCCCATTCCGACAGCCATGAACGCTGAAGCTTTCTTT
CASSPIPTAMNAEAFF
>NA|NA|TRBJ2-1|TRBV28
TGTGTCAGCAGTTCTCCGGGGACTGGATCTCTGGATGAGCAGTTCTTC
CVSSSPGTGSLDEQFF
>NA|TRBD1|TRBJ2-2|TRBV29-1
TGTAGCCTACGGACAGGGTTCGGGGAGCTGTTTTTT
CSLRTGFGELFF
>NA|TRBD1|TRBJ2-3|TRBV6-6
TGTGCCAGCAATCTAGGACAGGAGACGCAGTATTTT
CASNLGQETQYF
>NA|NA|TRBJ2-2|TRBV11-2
TGTACCAGCAGCTCTGATTCCGGGGAGCTGTTTTTT
CTSSSDSGELFF
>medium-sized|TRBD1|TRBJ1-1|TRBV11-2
TGTGCCAGCAGCAAGGGACAGGGGGCCGGTGAAGCTTTCTTT
CASSKGQGAGEAFF
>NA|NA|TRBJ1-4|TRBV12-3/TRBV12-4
TGTGCCAGCAGTGATCGTTGGACTAATGAAAAAATGTTTTTT
CASSDRWTNEKMFF
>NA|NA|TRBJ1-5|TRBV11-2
TGTGCCAGCGGCTTAAGTAGGACCAGCAGCACAGATACGCAGCATTTT
CASGLSRTSSTDTQHF
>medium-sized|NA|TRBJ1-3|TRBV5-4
TGTGCCAGCAGCTTACGACCCTACTCTGGAAACACCATATATTTT
CASSLRPYSGNTIYF
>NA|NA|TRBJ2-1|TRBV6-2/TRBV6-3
TGTGCCAGCAGTTATGAGATCGTTAGCTACAATGAGCAGTTCTTC
CASSYEIVSYNEQFF
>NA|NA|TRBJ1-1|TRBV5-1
TGCTCCAGCAGCCCCACCCTATTGGGGTCGAACACTGAAGCTTTCTTT
CSSSPTLLGSNTEAFF
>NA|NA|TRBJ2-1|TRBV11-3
TGTGCCAGCAGCTTAGGCGTTTCAAACAATTGGCAGTTCTTC
CASSLGVSNNWQFF
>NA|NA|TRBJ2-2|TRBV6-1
TGTGCCAGCAGTGAAGACAGGGTATACACCGAGGAGCTGTTATTT
CASSEDRVYTEELLF
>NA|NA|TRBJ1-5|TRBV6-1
TGTGCCAGCAGTGAAATCTCCTATAGCGATCAGCCCCGGTATTTT
CASSEISYSDQPRYF
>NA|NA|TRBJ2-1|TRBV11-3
TGTACCAACAGCTTAGGGAACTACAATGAGCAATTCTTC
CTNSLGNYNEQFF
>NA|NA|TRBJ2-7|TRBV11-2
TGTGCTAGCAGCTTTATACCCACAGGGAACGAGCAGTACTTC
CASSFIPTGNEQYF
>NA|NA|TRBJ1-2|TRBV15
TGTGCCACCAGCAGAGATAGGTTAAACAGCCCCAAGGGTGGCTACATCTTC
CATSRDRLNSPKGGYIF
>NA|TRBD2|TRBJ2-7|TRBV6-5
TGTGCCAGCAGTTTGGGGAGGAGCGGGAGCAACGAGCAGTACTTC
CASSLGRSGSNEQYF
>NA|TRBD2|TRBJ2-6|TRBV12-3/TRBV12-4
TGTACCAGCGGGTATAGCGGGAGATCCCCTGGGGCCAACGTCCTGAGTTTC
CTSGYSGRSPGANVLSF
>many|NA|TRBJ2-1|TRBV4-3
TGCGCCAGCAGCCAAGATCCCTACTCAGAATACAATGAGCAGTTCTTC
CASSQDPYSEYNEQFF